This T cell receptor beta chain was recovered during a study of molecular identifiers for immune sequencing clone quantification. TCRdb re-analysed the PCR reads in MiXCR, keeping a single row per CDR3 protein. The table shows about 100,000 distinct CDR3 sequences, with around 30% occurring only once. About this clonotype: A much larger clonotype is one base distant, so this may be a read error.

Sequences were obtained from naive CD8+ T cells from blood, with Jurkat cell RNA spiked in. The subset denotes: FACS-sorted CD8+CD4-CCR7+CD45RA+ naive T cells. This clonotype was sampled from a human donor in good health. Some libraries in this study had Jurkat cell RNA spiked in.

This chain's CDR3 is CASSPDLEQCF. The CDR3 DNA sequence: TGTGCCAGCAGCCCGGACCTCGAGCAGTGCTTC. The chain employs TRBV12-3 or TRBV12-4 and TRBJ2-7; no clear D. The CDR3 has 11 residues.